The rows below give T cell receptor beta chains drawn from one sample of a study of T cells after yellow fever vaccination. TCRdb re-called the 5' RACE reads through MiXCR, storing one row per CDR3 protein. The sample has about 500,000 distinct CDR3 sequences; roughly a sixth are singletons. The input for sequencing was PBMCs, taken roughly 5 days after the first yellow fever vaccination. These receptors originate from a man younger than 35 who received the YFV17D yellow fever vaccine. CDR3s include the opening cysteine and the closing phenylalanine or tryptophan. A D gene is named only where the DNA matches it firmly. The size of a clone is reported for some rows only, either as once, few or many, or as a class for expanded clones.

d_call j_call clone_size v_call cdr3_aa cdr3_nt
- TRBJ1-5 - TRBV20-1 CSARGMTGSQSNQPQHF TGCAGTGCTAGAGGTATGACAGGTTCCCAAAGCAATCAGCCCCAGCATTTT
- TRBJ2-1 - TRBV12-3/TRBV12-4 CASSFGTVTYNEQFF TGTGCCAGCAGTTTTGGCACAGTAACCTACAATGAGCAGTTCTTC
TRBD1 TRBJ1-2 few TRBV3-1 CASSFRTGGASYTF TGTGCCAGCAGCTTTCGGACAGGGGGCGCGAGCTACACCTTC
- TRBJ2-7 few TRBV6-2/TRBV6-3 CASKLLTGPSYEQYF TGTGCCAGCAAGTTACTGACAGGCCCGTCCTACGAGCAGTACTTC
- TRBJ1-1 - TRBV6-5 CASTSSELRTEAFF TGTGCCAGCACTTCCTCCGAGCTACGCACTGAAGCTTTCTTT
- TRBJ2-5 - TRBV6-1 CASREGVWETQYF TGTGCCAGCAGAGAGGGGGTTTGGGAGACCCAGTACTTC
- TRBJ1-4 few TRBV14 CASSPNGASYEKLFF TGTGCCAGCAGCCCAAACGGAGCCTCTTATGAAAAACTGTTTTTT
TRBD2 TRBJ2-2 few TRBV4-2 CASSPRGGGPGELFF TGTGCCAGCAGCCCTCGGGGCGGGGGGCCCGGGGAGCTGTTTTTT
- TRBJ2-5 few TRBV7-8 CASSTNREQTQYF TGTGCCAGCAGCACCAACAGGGAACAGACCCAGTACTTC
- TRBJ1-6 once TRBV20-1 CSANRDSDSPLHF TGCAGTGCTAACAGGGATTCGGATTCACCCCTCCACTTT
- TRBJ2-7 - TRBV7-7 CASSLAWGNSYEQYF TGTGCCAGCAGCTTAGCTTGGGGGAACAGCTACGAGCAGTACTTC
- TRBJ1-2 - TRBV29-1 CSVEDKEWYGYTF TGCAGCGTTGAAGATAAGGAATGGTATGGCTACACCTTC
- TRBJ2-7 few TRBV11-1 CASSSQGLFYEQYF TGTGCCAGCTCGTCGCAGGGGCTATTCTACGAGCAGTACTTC
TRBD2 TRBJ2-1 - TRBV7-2 CASSPTGWRGENEQFF TGTGCCAGCAGCCCTACCGGGTGGCGGGGGGAAAATGAGCAGTTCTTC
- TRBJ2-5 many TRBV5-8 CASTRPSSDQETQYF TGTGCCAGCACCCGGCCCTCGTCAGACCAAGAGACCCAGTACTTC
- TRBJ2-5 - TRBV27 CASSTLGTGQETQYF TGTGCCAGCAGCACCCTAGGGACTGGCCAAGAGACCCAGTACTTC
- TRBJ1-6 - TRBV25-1 CASRGFGDSPLHF TGTGCCAGCAGGGGGTTTGGCGATTCACCCCTCCACTTT
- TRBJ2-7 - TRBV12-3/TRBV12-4 CASSGHREKGYEQYF TGTGCCAGCAGTGGACACAGGGAAAAGGGCTACGAGCAGTACTTC
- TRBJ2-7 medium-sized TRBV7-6 CASSLGLSYEQYF TGTGCCAGCAGCTTAGGTCTCTCCTACGAGCAGTACTTC
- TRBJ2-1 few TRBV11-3 CASSLGPPGGEQFF TGTGCCAGCAGCTTAGGCCCCCCTGGCGGGGAGCAGTTCTTC
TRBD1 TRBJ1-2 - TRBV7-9 CASSLPGQQYYGYTF TGTGCCAGCAGCTTACCGGGACAGCAGTACTATGGCTACACCTTC
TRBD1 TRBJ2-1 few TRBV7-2 CASSFGTGLNEQFF TGTGCCAGCAGCTTCGGGACAGGGCTTAATGAGCAGTTCTTC
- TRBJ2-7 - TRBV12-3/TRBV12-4 CASSTFDRHYEQYF TGTGCCAGCAGTACGTTCGACAGACACTACGAGCAGTACTTC
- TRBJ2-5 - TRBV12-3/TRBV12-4 CASSLTSDQYF TGTGCCAGCAGTTTGACATCAGACCAGTACTTC
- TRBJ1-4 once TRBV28 CASSLSSFSERLFF TGTGCCAGCAGTTTATCGTCGTTCTCTGAAAGACTGTTTTTT
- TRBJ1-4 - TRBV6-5 CASSYQQGPSNEKLFF TGTGCCAGCAGTTACCAGCAGGGGCCCTCTAATGAAAAACTGTTTTTT
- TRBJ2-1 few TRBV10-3 CAISVQDNEQFF TGTGCCATCAGTGTACAGGACAATGAGCAGTTCTTC
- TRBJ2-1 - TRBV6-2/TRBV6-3 CASSYSLTNRVGEQFF TGTGCCAGCAGTTACTCGCTAACAAACAGGGTGGGCGAGCAGTTCTTC
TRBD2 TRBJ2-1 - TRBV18 CASSLLPGLAAEQFF TGTGCCAGCTCACTCCTACCGGGACTAGCTGCCGAGCAGTTCTTC
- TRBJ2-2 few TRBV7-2 CASSLSVRAGELFF TGTGCCAGCAGCTTAAGCGTTAGAGCGGGGGAGCTGTTTTTT
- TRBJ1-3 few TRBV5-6 CASSSQGRFSGNTIYF TGTGCCAGCAGCTCCCAGGGACGGTTCTCTGGAAACACCATATATTTT
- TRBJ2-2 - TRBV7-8 CASSLRRRNTGELFF TGTGCCAGCAGTTTGAGGCGCAGGAACACCGGGGAGCTGTTTTTT
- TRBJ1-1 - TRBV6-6 CASSVVAREAFF TGTGCCAGCAGCGTAGTTGCTCGCGAAGCTTTCTTT
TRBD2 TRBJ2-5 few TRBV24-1 CATSVLSGGLRETQYF TGTGCCACCAGTGTTCTAAGCGGGGGACTCCGAGAGACCCAGTACTTC
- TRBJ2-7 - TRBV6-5 CASSYSRGDEQYF TGTGCCAGCAGTTACTCTAGGGGGGACGAGCAGTACTTC
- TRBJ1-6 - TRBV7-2 CASSEEQSSYNSPLHF TGTGCCAGCAGCGAGGAGCAGAGCTCCTATAATTCACCCCTCCACTTT
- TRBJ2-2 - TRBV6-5 CASSYSMGFLAGNTGELFF TGTGCCAGCAGTTACTCGATGGGCTTCTTGGCAGGGAACACCGGGGAGCTGTTTTTT
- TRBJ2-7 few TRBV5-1 CASSFGSFYEQYF TGCGCCAGCAGCTTCGGGTCGTTCTACGAGCAGTACTTC
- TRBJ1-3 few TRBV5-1 CASSFRGENSGNTIYF TGCGCCAGCAGCTTTAGGGGAGAGAACTCTGGAAACACCATATATTTT
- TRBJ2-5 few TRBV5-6 CASSLLWGDEETQYF TGTGCCAGCAGCCTTTTATGGGGGGATGAAGAGACCCAGTACTTC
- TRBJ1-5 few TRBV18 CASSPQRPSGNQPQHF TGTGCCAGCTCACCACAGAGGCCCTCAGGCAATCAGCCCCAGCATTTT
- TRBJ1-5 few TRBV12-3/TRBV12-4 CASSLAVDQPQHF TGTGCCAGCAGTTTAGCGGTGGATCAGCCCCAGCATTTT
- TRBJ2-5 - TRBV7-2 CASSLVAEVETQYF TGTGCCAGCAGCTTAGTTGCAGAGGTAGAGACCCAGTACTTC
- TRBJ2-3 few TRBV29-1 CSVDRPSHTDTQYF TGCAGCGTTGACCGGCCAAGCCACACAGATACGCAGTATTTT